This TCR beta chain was identified in a study of blood T cell repertoires in COVID-19. Overall study: Sample material is recorded as cDNA or gDNA derived from T cells, B-cell-depleted T cells, or PBMCs.

How the authors handled the data: Estimation of nucleated cell counts was performed using reference gene primer amplification. Method: immunoSEQ multiplex PCR; TCRdb's copy keeps in-frame clones and lacks some. That table is the source of V, J and clone size, and D and trimming were worked out from the DNA. The profile covers fewer than 250,000 clones, with around nine tenths appearing a single time and approximately 3% taken by the ten largest. Germline CDR1 and CDR2: LNHDA and SQIVND (reference sequence). The CDR3 is 14 residues long. Trimming removed 3 bases from V and 8 bases from J; junction bases left unmatched: 9.

This chain links TRBV19 with TRBJ1-2, with 7 bases fitting TRBD1. The sample taken for sequencing was peripheral blood. This receptor was identified in a man aged 55 to 70 with acute or convalescent COVID-19. For the CDR3, the DNA is TGTGCCAGTAGTATGACAGGGAGCTCGAAAGGCTACACCTTC. Translated, it gives CASSMTGSSKGYTF.